This is a list of T cell receptor beta chains from one sample in a study of T cell responses to AZD1222 COVID-19 vaccine. The protocol was immunoSEQ multiplex PCR, while the TCRdb copy is restricted to in-frame clones and leaves out a portion. This sample has over 70,000 clones, with roughly 87% found just once. This specimen was peripheral blood, taken 28 days after the second AZD1222 dose. The receptors were sampled from an adult who received the AZD1222 COVID-19 vaccine. CDR3s include the opening cysteine and the closing phenylalanine or tryptophan. Fields, in order: D gene, V gene, J gene, clone size, CDR3 protein, CDR3 DNA. The D gene is left open where the match is weak. Clone size is shown for a subset of rows, as once, few, many or a class of expanded clone.

d_gene: TRBD1
v_gene: TRBV16
j_gene: TRBJ1-2
abundance: .
CDR3aa: CASSQSGQGSDYGYTF
CDR3nt: TGTGCCAGCAGCCAATCGGGACAGGGCAGCGACTATGGCTACACCTTC

d_gene: .
v_gene: TRBV30
j_gene: TRBJ1-4
abundance: few
CDR3aa: CAWNKRSPNEKLFF
CDR3nt: TGTGCCTGGAATAAGAGGTCCCCGAATGAAAAACTGTTTTTT

d_gene: TRBD1
v_gene: TRBV6-1
j_gene: TRBJ1-6
abundance: few
CDR3aa: CASSEKTGTGYSPLHF
CDR3nt: TGTGCCAGCAGTGAGAAAACCGGGACAGGGTATTCACCCCTCCACTTT

d_gene: .
v_gene: TRBV6-5
j_gene: TRBJ1-6
abundance: .
CDR3aa: CASSPGVSPLHF
CDR3nt: TGTGCCAGCAGCCCGGGGGTCTCACCCCTCCACTTT

d_gene: .
v_gene: TRBV9
j_gene: TRBJ2-5
abundance: .
CDR3aa: CASSPGQVERETQYF
CDR3nt: TGTGCCAGCAGCCCCGGGCAGGTGGAGAGGGAGACCCAGTACTTC

d_gene: .
v_gene: TRBV19
j_gene: TRBJ2-6
abundance: few
CDR3aa: CASSLGVLRSGANVLTF
CDR3nt: TGTGCCAGTAGTTTAGGGGTACTCCGCTCTGGGGCCAACGTCCTGACTTTC

d_gene: .
v_gene: TRBV6-2/TRBV6-3
j_gene: TRBJ2-1
abundance: .
CDR3aa: CASSSRAYNEQFF
CDR3nt: TGTGCCAGCAGTTCCAGGGCATACAATGAGCAGTTCTTC

d_gene: .
v_gene: TRBV5-4
j_gene: TRBJ2-3
abundance: .
CDR3aa: CASSFYGTQYF
CDR3nt: TGTGCCAGCAGCTTTTATGGAACGCAGTATTTT

d_gene: TRBD2
v_gene: TRBV2
j_gene: TRBJ2-3
abundance: .
CDR3aa: CASSPGTKTDTQYF
CDR3nt: TGTGCCAGCAGCCCCGGGACTAAGACAGATACGCAGTATTTT

d_gene: .
v_gene: TRBV4-1
j_gene: TRBJ2-2
abundance: .
CDR3aa: CASSQRNTGELFF
CDR3nt: TGCGCCAGCAGCCAAAGGAACACCGGGGAGCTGTTTTTT

d_gene: .
v_gene: TRBV30
j_gene: TRBJ2-1
abundance: .
CDR3aa: CAWSKGRSRDEQFF
CDR3nt: TGTGCCTGGAGTAAGGGGAGGAGTAGGGATGAGCAGTTCTTC

d_gene: .
v_gene: TRBV9
j_gene: TRBJ2-3
abundance: .
CDR3aa: CASSIRTDQSTDTQYF
CDR3nt: TGTGCCAGCAGCATTCGGACAGACCAAAGCACAGATACGCAGTATTTT

d_gene: .
v_gene: TRBV7-9
j_gene: TRBJ2-1
abundance: few
CDR3aa: CASSQGQPTYNEQFF
CDR3nt: TGTGCCAGCAGCCAAGGACAGCCAACCTACAATGAGCAGTTCTTC

d_gene: TRBD2
v_gene: TRBV6-2/TRBV6-3
j_gene: TRBJ2-5
abundance: few
CDR3aa: CASSYSRLAGGRVETQYF
CDR3nt: TGTGCCAGCAGTTACTCAAGACTAGCGGGGGGGCGAGTAGAGACCCAGTACTTC

d_gene: .
v_gene: TRBV3-1/TRBV3-2
j_gene: TRBJ1-5
abundance: .
CDR3aa: CASRAGDNQPQHF
CDR3nt: TGTGCCAGCAGGGCGGGGGACAATCAGCCCCAGCATTTT

d_gene: .
v_gene: TRBV4-3
j_gene: TRBJ2-7
abundance: once
CDR3aa: CASSQDRSGGSYEQYF
CDR3nt: TGCGCCAGCAGCCAAGATCGCTCAGGGGGGAGCTACGAGCAGTACTTC

d_gene: TRBD1
v_gene: TRBV7-9
j_gene: TRBJ1-1
abundance: .
CDR3aa: CASTPGQGMNTEAFF
CDR3nt: TGTGCCAGCACCCCAGGACAGGGAATGAACACTGAAGCTTTCTTT

d_gene: .
v_gene: TRBV27
j_gene: TRBJ1-2
abundance: .
CDR3aa: CASSPSTGPHYGYTF
CDR3nt: TGTGCCAGCAGTCCCTCCACAGGGCCCCACTATGGCTACACCTTC

d_gene: .
v_gene: TRBV19
j_gene: TRBJ1-1
abundance: .
CDR3aa: CASSIFPLNTEAFF
CDR3nt: TGTGCCAGTAGTATTTTCCCTCTGAACACTGAAGCTTTCTTT

d_gene: .
v_gene: TRBV7-6
j_gene: TRBJ2-5
abundance: .
CDR3aa: CASSHHYVQGPETQYF
CDR3nt: TGTGCCAGCAGCCACCACTACGTCCAGGGCCCAGAGACCCAGTACTTC

d_gene: TRBD1
v_gene: TRBV5-4
j_gene: TRBJ2-1
abundance: .
CDR3aa: CASQIQGARYNEQFF
CDR3nt: TGTGCCAGCCAAATACAGGGGGCGAGGTACAATGAGCAGTTCTTC

d_gene: .
v_gene: TRBV6-2/TRBV6-3
j_gene: TRBJ2-7
abundance: .
CDR3aa: CASSYSGTSGEQYF
CDR3nt: TGTGCCAGCAGTTATTCGGGGACCTCGGGGGAGCAGTACTTC

d_gene: .
v_gene: TRBV4-1
j_gene: TRBJ2-2
abundance: .
CDR3aa: CASSQDRWAVWNTGELFF
CDR3nt: TGCGCCAGCAGCCAAGACAGGTGGGCAGTTTGGAACACCGGGGAGCTGTTTTTT

d_gene: TRBD1
v_gene: TRBV7-9
j_gene: TRBJ1-4
abundance: .
CDR3aa: CASRKGGVYEKLFF
CDR3nt: TGTGCCAGCAGGAAAGGGGGCGTCTATGAAAAACTGTTTTTT